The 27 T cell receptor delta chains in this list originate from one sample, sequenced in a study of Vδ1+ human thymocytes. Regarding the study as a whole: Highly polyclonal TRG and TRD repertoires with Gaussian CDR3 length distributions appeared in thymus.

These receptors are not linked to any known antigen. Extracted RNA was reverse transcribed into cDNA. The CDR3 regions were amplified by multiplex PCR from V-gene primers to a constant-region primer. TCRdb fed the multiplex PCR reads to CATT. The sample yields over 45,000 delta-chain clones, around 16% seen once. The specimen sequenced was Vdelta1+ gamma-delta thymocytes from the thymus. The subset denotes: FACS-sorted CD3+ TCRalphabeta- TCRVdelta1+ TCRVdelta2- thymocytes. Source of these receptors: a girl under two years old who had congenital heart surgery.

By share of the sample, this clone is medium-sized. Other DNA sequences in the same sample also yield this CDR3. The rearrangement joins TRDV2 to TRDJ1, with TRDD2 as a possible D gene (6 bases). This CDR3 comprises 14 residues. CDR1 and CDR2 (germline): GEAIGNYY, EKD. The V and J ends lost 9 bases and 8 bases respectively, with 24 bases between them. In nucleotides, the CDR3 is TGTGCCACCTTACCTTCCCAAACATCCAGGAAACTCATCTTT. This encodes CATLPSQTSRKLIF.

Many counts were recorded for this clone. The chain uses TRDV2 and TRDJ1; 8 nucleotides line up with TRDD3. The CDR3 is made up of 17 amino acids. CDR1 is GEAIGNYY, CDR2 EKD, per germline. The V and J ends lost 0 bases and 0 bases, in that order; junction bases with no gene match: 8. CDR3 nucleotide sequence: TGTGCCTGTGACACCTCGGGATACGCGGGCCACACCGATAAACTCATCTTT. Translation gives CACDTSGYAGHTDKLIF.

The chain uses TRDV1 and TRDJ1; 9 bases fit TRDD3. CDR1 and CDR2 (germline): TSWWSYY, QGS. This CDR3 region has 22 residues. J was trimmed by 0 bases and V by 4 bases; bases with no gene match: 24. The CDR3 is CALGGMTHLPAGDTAHTDKLIF. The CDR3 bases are TGTGCTCTTGGGGGAATGACCCACCTTCCTGCCGGGGATACGGCCCACACCGATAAACTCATCTTT.

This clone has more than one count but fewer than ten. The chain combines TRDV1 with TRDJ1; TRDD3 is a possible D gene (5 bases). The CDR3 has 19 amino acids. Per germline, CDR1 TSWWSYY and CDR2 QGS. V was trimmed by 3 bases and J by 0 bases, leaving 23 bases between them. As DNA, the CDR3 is TGTGCTCTTGGGGAGCCACCAACCGGGGACGCCGGGGACACCGATAAACTCATCTTT. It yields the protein CALGEPPTGDAGDTDKLIF.

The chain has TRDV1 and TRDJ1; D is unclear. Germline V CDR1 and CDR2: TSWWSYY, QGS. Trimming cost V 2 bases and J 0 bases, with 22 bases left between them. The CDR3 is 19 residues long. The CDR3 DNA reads TGTGCTCTTGGGGAAGGGAATTCGCGAGGAGACAAGTACACCGATAAACTCATCTTT. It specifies CALGEGNSRGDKYTDKLIF.

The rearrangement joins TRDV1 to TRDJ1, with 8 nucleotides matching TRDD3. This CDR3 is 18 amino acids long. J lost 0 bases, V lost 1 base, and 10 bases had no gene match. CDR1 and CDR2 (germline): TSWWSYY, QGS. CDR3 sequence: CALGEPQGILTYTDKLIF. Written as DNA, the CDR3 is TGTGCTCTTGGGGAACCACAGGGGATACTGACGTACACCGATAAACTCATCTTT.

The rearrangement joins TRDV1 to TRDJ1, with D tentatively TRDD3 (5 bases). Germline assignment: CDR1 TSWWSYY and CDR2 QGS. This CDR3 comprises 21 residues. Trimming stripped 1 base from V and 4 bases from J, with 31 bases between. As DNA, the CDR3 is TGTGCTCTTGGGGAACGCTGCCTTGGGCTACTGAATCCCCCGGGGGGCGATAAACTCATCTTT. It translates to CALGERCLGLLNPPGGDKLIF.

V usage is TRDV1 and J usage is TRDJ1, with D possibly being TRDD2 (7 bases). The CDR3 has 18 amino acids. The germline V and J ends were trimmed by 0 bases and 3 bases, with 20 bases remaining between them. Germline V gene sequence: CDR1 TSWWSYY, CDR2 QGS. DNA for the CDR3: TGTGCTCTTGGGGAACTAGTTTCCTACGTCCTGGGGCCCGATAAACTCATCTTT. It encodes CALGELVSYVLGPDKLIF.

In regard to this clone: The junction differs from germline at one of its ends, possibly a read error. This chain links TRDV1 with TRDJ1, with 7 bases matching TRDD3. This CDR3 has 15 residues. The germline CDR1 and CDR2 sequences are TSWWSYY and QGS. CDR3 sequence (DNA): TGTGCTCTTGGGAAACTACTGGGGCCGGGTAGGAAACTCATCTTT. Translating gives CALGKLLGPGRKLIF.

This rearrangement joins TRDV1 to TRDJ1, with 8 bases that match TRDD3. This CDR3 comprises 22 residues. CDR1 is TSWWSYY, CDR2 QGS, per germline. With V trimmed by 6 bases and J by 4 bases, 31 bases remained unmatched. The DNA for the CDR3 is TGTGCTCTTGGAGGCCCCTACGGCTGGGGGGATAAATCGACATTTCCACGCGATAAACTCATCTTT. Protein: CALGGPYGWGDKSTFPRDKLIF.

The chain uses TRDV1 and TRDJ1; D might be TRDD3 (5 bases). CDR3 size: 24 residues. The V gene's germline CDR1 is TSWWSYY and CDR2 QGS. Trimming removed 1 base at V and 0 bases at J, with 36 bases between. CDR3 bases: TGTGCTCTTGGGGAACCATGCCGGGCCAAACCAGGGATTCTCGTGTCGGTGTACACCGATAAACTCATCTTT. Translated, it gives CALGEPCRAKPGILVSVYTDKLIF.

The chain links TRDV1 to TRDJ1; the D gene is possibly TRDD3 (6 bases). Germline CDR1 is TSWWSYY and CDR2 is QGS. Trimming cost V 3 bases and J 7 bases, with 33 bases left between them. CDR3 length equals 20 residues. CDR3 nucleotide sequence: TGTGCTCTTGGGGATCCCACCCCCCTACGGGGCCTGGGGAAGTCGGCTAAACTCATCTTT. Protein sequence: CALGDPTPLRGLGKSAKLIF.

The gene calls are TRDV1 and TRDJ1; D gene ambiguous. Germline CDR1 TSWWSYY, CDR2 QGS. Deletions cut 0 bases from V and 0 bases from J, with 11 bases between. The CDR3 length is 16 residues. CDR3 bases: TGTGCTCTTGGGGAACTAACGCGGAAGAACACCGATAAACTCATCTTT. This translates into CALGELTRKNTDKLIF.

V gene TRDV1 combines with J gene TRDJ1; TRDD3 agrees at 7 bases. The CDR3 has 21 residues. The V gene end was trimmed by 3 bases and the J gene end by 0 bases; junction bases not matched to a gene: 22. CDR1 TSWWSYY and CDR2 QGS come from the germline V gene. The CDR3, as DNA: TGTGCTCTTGGGGAGTATGGTGTACAACCTGGGGGTCCCGGGTACACCGATAAACTCATCTTT. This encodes CALGEYGVQPGGPGYTDKLIF.

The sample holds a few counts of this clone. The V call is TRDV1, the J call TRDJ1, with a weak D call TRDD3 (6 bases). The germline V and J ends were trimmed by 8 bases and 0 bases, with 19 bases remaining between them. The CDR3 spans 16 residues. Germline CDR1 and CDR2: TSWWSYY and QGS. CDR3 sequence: CALLGVGGRYTDKLIF. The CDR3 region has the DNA TGTGCTCTTCTTGGTGTGGGGGGAAGGTACACCGATAAACTCATCTTT.

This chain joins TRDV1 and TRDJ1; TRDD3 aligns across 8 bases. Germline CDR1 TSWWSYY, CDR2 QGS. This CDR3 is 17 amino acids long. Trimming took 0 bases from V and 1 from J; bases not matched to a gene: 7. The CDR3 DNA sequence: TGTGCTCTTGGGGAACTGCGTACTGGGGATACCACCGATAAACTCATCTTT. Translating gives CALGELRTGDTTDKLIF.

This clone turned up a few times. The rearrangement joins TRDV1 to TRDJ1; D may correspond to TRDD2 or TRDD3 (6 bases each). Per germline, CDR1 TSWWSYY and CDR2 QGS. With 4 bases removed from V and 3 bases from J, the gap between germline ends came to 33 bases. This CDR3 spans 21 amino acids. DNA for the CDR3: TGTGCTCTTGGGGTCGTCTCCTACGCTGGGGATCTCCGGTTAGGGGCCGATAAACTCATCTTT. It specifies CALGVVSYAGDLRLGADKLIF.

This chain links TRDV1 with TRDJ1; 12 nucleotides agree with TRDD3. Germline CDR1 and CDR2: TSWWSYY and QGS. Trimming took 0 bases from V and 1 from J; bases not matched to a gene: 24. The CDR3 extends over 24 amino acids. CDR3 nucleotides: TGTGCTCTTGGGGAACTCAGTACGTACTGGGGGATACTAGGGGAGGAAGCTGGCACCGATAAACTCATCTTT. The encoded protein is CALGELSTYWGILGEEAGTDKLIF.

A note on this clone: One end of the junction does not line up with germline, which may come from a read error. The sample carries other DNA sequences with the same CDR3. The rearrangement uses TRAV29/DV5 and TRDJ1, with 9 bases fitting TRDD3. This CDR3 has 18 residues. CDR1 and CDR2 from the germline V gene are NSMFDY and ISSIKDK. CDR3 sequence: CAARGVPDVGDTSDKLIF. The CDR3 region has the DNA TGCGCCGCAAGAGGCGTTCCTGATGTTGGGGATACGTCCGATAAACTCATCTTT.

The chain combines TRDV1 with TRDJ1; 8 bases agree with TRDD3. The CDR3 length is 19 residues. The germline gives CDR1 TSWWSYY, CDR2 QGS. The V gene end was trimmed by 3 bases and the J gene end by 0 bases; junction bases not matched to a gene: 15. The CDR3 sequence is CALGDFFVLTGGHTDKLIF. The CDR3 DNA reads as TGTGCTCTTGGGGACTTCTTCGTCCTTACTGGGGGGCACACCGATAAACTCATCTTT.

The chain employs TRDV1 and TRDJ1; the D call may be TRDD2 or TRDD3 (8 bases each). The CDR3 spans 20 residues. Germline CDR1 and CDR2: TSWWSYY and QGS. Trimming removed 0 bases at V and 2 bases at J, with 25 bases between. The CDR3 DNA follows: TGTGCTCTTGGGGAACTCACTTCCTACGGATGGGGGGATATGACCGATAAACTCATCTTT. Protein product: CALGELTSYGWGDMTDKLIF.

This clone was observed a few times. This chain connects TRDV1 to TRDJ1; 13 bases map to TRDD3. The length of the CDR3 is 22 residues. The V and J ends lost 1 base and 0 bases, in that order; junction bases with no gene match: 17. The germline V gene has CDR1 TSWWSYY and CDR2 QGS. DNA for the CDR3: TGTGCTCTTGGGGAACCCCCGGCCCCTATACTGGGGGATACGCCGTACACCGATAAACTCATCTTT. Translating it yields CALGEPPAPILGDTPYTDKLIF.

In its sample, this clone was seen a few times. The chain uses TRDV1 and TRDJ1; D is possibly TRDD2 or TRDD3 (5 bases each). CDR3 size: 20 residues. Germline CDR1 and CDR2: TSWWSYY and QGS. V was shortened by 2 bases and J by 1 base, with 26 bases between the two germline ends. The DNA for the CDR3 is TGTGCTCTTGGGGAAGGGTCCAATTCCTGGCGCTGGGCACCCACCGATAAACTCATCTTT. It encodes CALGEGSNSWRWAPTDKLIF.

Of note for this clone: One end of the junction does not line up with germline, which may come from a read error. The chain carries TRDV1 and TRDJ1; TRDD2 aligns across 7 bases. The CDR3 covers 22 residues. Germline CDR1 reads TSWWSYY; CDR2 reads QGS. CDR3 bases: TGTGCTCTTGGGGACCTCCGGCCTTCCTCCGAATACTACGTCTTTTACACCGATAAACCCATCTTT. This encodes CALGDLRPSSEYYVFYTDKPIF.

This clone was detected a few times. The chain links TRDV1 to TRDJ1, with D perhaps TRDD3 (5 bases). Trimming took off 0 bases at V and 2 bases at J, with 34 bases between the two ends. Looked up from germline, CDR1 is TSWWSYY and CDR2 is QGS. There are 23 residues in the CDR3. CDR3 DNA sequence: TGTGCTCTTGGGGAACTCCGCCCCATGCTGGAGGATAGAAGTAGGGTACAGACCGATAAACTCATCTTT. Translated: CALGELRPMLEDRSRVQTDKLIF.

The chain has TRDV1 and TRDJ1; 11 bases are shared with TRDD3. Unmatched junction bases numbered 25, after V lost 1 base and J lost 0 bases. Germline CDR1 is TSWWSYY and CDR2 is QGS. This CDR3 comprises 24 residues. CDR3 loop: CALGEPSRLPPRAGGYPYTDKLIF. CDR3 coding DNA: TGTGCTCTTGGGGAACCGTCCCGGCTTCCACCCCGGGCTGGGGGATACCCCTACACCGATAAACTCATCTTT.

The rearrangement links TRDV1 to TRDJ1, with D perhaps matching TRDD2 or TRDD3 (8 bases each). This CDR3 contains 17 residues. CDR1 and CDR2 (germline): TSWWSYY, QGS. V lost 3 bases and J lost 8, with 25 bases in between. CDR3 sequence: CALGDLLPNWDTGKLIF. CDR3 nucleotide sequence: TGTGCTCTTGGGGACCTCCTTCCTAATTGGGATACGGGGAAACTCATCTTT.